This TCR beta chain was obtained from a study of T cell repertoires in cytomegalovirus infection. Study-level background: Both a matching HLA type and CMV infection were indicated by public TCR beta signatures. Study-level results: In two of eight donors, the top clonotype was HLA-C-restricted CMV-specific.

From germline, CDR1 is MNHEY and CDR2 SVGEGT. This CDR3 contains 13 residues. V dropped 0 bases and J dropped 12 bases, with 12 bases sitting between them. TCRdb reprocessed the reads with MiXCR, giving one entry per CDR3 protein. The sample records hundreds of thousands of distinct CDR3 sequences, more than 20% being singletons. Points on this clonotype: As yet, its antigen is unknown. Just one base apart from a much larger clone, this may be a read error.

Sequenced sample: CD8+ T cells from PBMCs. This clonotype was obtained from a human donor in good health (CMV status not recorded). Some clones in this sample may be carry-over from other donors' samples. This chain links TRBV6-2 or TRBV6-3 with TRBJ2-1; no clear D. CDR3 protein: CASSYSGPPGQFF. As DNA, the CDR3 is TGTGCCAGCAGTTACTCGGGCCCCCCCGGGCAGTTCTTC.